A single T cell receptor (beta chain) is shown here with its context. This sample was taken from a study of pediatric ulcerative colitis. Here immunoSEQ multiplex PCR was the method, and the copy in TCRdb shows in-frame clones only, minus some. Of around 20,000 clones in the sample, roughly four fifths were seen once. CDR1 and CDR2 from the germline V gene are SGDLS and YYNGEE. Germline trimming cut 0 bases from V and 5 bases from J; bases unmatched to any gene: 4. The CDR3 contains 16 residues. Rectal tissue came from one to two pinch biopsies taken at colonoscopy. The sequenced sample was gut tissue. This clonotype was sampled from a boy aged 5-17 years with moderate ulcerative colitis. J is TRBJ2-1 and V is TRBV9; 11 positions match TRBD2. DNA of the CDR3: TGTGCCAGCAGCGTAGGGCTAGCGGGAGGTAACAATGAGCAGTTCTTC. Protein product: CASSVGLAGGNNEQFF.